The clone carrying this TCR beta chain is a singleton in its sample. The data belong to a study of blood T cell repertoires in COVID-19. The wider study: Sites across the United States, Italy and Spain contributed samples from acute and convalescent COVID-19.

V lost 7 bases and J lost 2; bases outside the gene matches: 6. This CDR3 contains 14 residues. Germline V gene data show CDR1 as SNHLY and CDR2 as FYNNEI. Authors' processing steps: From reference gene primer amplification, estimates of nucleated cell counts were derived. Method: immunoSEQ multiplex PCR; TCRdb's copy keeps in-frame clones and lacks some. V and J calls plus clone size are reproduced from that table; the DNA served to infer D and trimming. This sample has around 290,000 clones, with about 89% found just once. The clonotype originates from a man aged 35-49 years with acute or convalescent COVID-19. Input material: peripheral blood. This sequence joins TRBV2 and TRBJ1-2, with 8 bases that match TRBD1. The CDR3 loop reads CASTGDRKNYGYTF. In DNA, the CDR3 is TGTGCCAGCACGGGGGACAGGAAGAACTATGGCTACACCTTC. The whole variable domain, remainder taken from reference TRBV2 and TRBJ1-2, is EPEVTQTPSHQVTQMGQEVILRCVPISNHLYFYWYRQILGQKVEFLVSFYNNEISEKSEIFDDQFSVERPDGSNFTLKIRSTKLEDSAMYFCASTGDRKNYGYTFGSGTRLTVV.